This record looks at one T cell receptor (beta chain) sequence and its context. No antigen is known for it. The data were obtained in a study of T cell repertoires in cytomegalovirus infection. Broader study findings: Cumulative public TCR beta family frequency identified CMV carriers with the relevant HLA.

TCRdb reprocessed the reads via MiXCR and lists one record per CDR3 protein. Of hundreds of thousands of distinct CDR3 sequences listed, 35% to 40% are singletons. Sequencing input: PBMCs. The TCR originated in a human donor in good health (CMV status not recorded). Some clones in this sample may be carry-over from other donors' samples.

Written as DNA, the CDR3 is TGTGCCAGCAGCCAAGGACACCCCCCCCAAGAGACCCAGTACTTC. Its translation is CASSQGHPPQETQYF. The V and J genes are TRBV14 and TRBJ2-5; D is ambiguous. Trimming left V 1 base short and J 1 base short, with 10 bases between. The germline V gene encodes CDR1 SGHDN and CDR2 FVKESK. This CDR3 region has 15 residues.